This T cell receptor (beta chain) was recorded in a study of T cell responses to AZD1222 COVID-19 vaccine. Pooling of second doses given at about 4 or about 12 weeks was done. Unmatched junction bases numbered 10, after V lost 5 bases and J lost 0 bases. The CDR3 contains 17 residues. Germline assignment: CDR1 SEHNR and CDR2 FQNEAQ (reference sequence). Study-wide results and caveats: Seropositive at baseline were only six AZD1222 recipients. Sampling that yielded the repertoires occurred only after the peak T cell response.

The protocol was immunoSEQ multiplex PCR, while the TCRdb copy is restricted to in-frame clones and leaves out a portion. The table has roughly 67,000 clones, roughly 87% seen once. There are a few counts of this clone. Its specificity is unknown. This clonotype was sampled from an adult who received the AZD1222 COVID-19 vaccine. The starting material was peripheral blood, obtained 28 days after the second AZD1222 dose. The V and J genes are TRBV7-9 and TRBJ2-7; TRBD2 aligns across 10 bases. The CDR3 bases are TGTGCCAGCAGCCCACGGGGACTAGCGTCCGTCTCCTACGAGCAGTACTTC. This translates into CASSPRGLASVSYEQYF. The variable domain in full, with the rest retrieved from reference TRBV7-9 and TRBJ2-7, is DTGVSQNPRHKITKRGQNVTFRCDPISEHNRLYWYRQTLGQGPEFLTYFQNEAQLEKSRLLSDRFSAERPKGSFSTLEIQRTEQGDSAMYLCASSPRGLASVSYEQYFGPGTRLTVT.